This T cell receptor (beta chain) was recovered during a study of cytomegalovirus exposure and HLA in healthy donors. Study-level information: Most donors, around 81% of 398 genotyped, fell in the Caucasian-associated ancestry cluster.

Comment on this clone: What it binds is unknown.

PCR primers comprised 60 Vbeta and 13 Jbeta primers. Method: immunoSEQ multiplex PCR; TCRdb's copy keeps in-frame clones and lacks some. The table has some 130,000 clones, 65% to 80% seen once; the top ten hold approximately 3.4%. Donors consisted of healthy bone marrow donors. Study-wide results and limits: Cytomegalovirus association was assigned to approximately 180 TCR beta chains.

Between the trimmed V and J ends, which lost 6 bases and 6 bases, there was a span of 6 bases. CDR1 and CDR2 (germline): MNHEY, SMNVEV (reference sequence). The CDR3 is 11 residues long. The sequencing sample was made of PBMCs. The sequence was obtained from a man aged 40-49 years in good health and CMV-seronegative. V gene TRBV27 combines with J gene TRBJ2-1; no firm D call. CDR3 in amino acids: CASSLFNEQFF. The CDR3 region has the DNA TGTGCCAGCAGCCTATTCAATGAGCAGTTCTTC.